Listed below are T cell receptor beta chains from one sample, sequenced in a study of cytomegalovirus exposure and HLA in healthy donors. Sequencing used immunoSEQ multiplex PCR; TCRdb keeps in-frame clones, though not all of them. The data show around 140,000 clones, around 75% seen once. Sequenced sample: PBMCs. The receptors were sampled from a woman in her 30s in good health and CMV-seronegative. Each CDR3 is given with its conserved first and last residue. A D gene is named only where the DNA matches it firmly. The size entry is marked missing in some rows and otherwise reads once, few, many or a size class.

clone size: NA
D gene: NA
V gene: TRBV2
J gene: TRBJ2-1
CDR3 DNA: TGTGCCAGCAGTGAAGTGAGCTACAATGAGCAGTTCTTC
CDR3 protein: CASSEVSYNEQFF

clone size: NA
D gene: TRBD1
V gene: TRBV7-9
J gene: TRBJ2-6
CDR3 DNA: TGTTCCAGCACCCCCCAGGGACAGGTCTTAGACGGGGCCAACGTCCTGACTTTC
CDR3 protein: CSSTPQGQVLDGANVLTF

clone size: NA
D gene: TRBD1
V gene: TRBV10-3
J gene: TRBJ2-7
CDR3 DNA: TGTGCCATCAGTGTGGCCGGGACAGGGTCCTACGAGCAGTACTTC
CDR3 protein: CAISVAGTGSYEQYF

clone size: NA
D gene: NA
V gene: TRBV19
J gene: TRBJ2-3
CDR3 DNA: TGTGCCAGTAGTATAGGGACTACTCCCACAGATACGCAGTATTTT
CDR3 protein: CASSIGTTPTDTQYF

clone size: NA
D gene: TRBD2
V gene: TRBV7-9
J gene: TRBJ2-1
CDR3 DNA: TGTGCCAGCAGCTTTGCTAGCGGGGGGCCGAGCTCCTACAATGAGCAGTTCTTC
CDR3 protein: CASSFASGGPSSYNEQFF

clone size: few
D gene: NA
V gene: TRBV5-1
J gene: TRBJ1-3
CDR3 DNA: TGCGCCAGCAGCGCGGGGGGCGGCGGAAACACCATATATTTT
CDR3 protein: CASSAGGGGNTIYF

clone size: NA
D gene: NA
V gene: TRBV11-2
J gene: TRBJ1-6
CDR3 DNA: TGTGCCAGCAGCTTAGATTATACGCGGACAGATAATTCACCCCTCCACTTT
CDR3 protein: CASSLDYTRTDNSPLHF

clone size: NA
D gene: TRBD1
V gene: TRBV27
J gene: TRBJ2-7
CDR3 DNA: TGTGCCAGCAGTAGGCCGGGACAGGGGAACGAGCAGTACTTC
CDR3 protein: CASSRPGQGNEQYF

clone size: NA
D gene: NA
V gene: TRBV7-2
J gene: TRBJ2-5
CDR3 DNA: TGTGCCAGCTCCTTCAGACCCTCCCTAGAAGAGACCCAGTACTTC
CDR3 protein: CASSFRPSLEETQYF

clone size: few
D gene: TRBD1
V gene: TRBV27
J gene: TRBJ1-4
CDR3 DNA: TGTGCCAGCAGGTACAGGGGGGACAATGAAAAACTGTTTTTT
CDR3 protein: CASRYRGDNEKLFF

clone size: NA
D gene: NA
V gene: TRBV2
J gene: TRBJ2-1
CDR3 DNA: TGTGCCAGCGTTTCGCGTTCGGGTGAGCAGTTCTTC
CDR3 protein: CASVSRSGEQFF

clone size: NA
D gene: TRBD2
V gene: TRBV2
J gene: TRBJ2-7
CDR3 DNA: TGTGCCAGCATTGGGGGGGCCTACGAGCAGTACTTC
CDR3 protein: CASIGGAYEQYF

clone size: once
D gene: NA
V gene: TRBV9
J gene: TRBJ1-6
CDR3 DNA: TGTGCCAGCAGCGTGCGGGGCGAGAGTTCACCCCTCCACTTT
CDR3 protein: CASSVRGESSPLHF

clone size: NA
D gene: TRBD1
V gene: TRBV7-2
J gene: TRBJ1-2
CDR3 DNA: TGTGCCAGCAGCTTGCGTGTATCAGGGGGTTACTATGGCTACACCTTC
CDR3 protein: CASSLRVSGGYYGYTF

clone size: NA
D gene: TRBD2
V gene: TRBV29-1
J gene: TRBJ2-1
CDR3 DNA: TGCAGCGTTGTCCCGGGAGGGCCGGGCAATGAGCAGTTCTTC
CDR3 protein: CSVVPGGPGNEQFF

clone size: few
D gene: TRBD1
V gene: TRBV4-3
J gene: TRBJ2-7
CDR3 DNA: TGCGCCAGCAGCCCGGGACAGTCCTCCTACGAGCAGTACTTC
CDR3 protein: CASSPGQSSYEQYF

clone size: NA
D gene: TRBD1
V gene: TRBV30
J gene: TRBJ1-4
CDR3 DNA: TGTGCCTTCCGGGACAGGGTAGGCGAAAAACTGTTTTTT
CDR3 protein: CAFRDRVGEKLFF

clone size: NA
D gene: NA
V gene: TRBV27
J gene: TRBJ2-3
CDR3 DNA: TGTGCCAGCAGCTCGCAGTGGCCCGATACGCAGTATTTT
CDR3 protein: CASSSQWPDTQYF

clone size: NA
D gene: NA
V gene: TRBV10-1
J gene: TRBJ1-3
CDR3 DNA: TGCGCCAGCAGTGCCCCCGGGGTCCCTGGAAACACCATATATTTT
CDR3 protein: CASSAPGVPGNTIYF

clone size: NA
D gene: NA
V gene: TRBV6-5
J gene: TRBJ2-4
CDR3 DNA: TGTGCCAGCAGTTACTCCCCGCGGGACATTCAGTACTTC
CDR3 protein: CASSYSPRDIQYF

clone size: NA
D gene: TRBD1
V gene: TRBV27
J gene: TRBJ1-1
CDR3 DNA: TGTGCCAGCAGTTTAGCAACGAACAGGGGGCGTGATGAAGCTTTCTTT
CDR3 protein: CASSLATNRGRDEAFF

clone size: NA
D gene: NA
V gene: TRBV30
J gene: TRBJ1-6
CDR3 DNA: TGTGCCTGGGACCAGGGACAAAAGAAGAACTTT
CDR3 protein: CAWDQGQKKNF

clone size: NA
D gene: TRBD1
V gene: TRBV10-1
J gene: TRBJ1-4
CDR3 DNA: TGCGCCAGCAGTGAGTCCGGGACAGAAAATGAAAAACTGTTTTTT
CDR3 protein: CASSESGTENEKLFF

clone size: NA
D gene: TRBD1
V gene: TRBV15
J gene: TRBJ2-7
CDR3 DNA: TGTGCCACCAGCATGGACAGGGGCCCCTACGAGCAGTACTTC
CDR3 protein: CATSMDRGPYEQYF

clone size: NA
D gene: TRBD2
V gene: TRBV4-1
J gene: TRBJ2-2
CDR3 DNA: TGCGCCAGCAGCCAAGCACCTGGACTAGCGGGAGTAAACACCGGGGAGCTGTTTTTT
CDR3 protein: CASSQAPGLAGVNTGELFF

clone size: NA
D gene: TRBD2
V gene: TRBV27
J gene: TRBJ2-1
CDR3 DNA: TGTGCCAGCAGCCGCTCCGGGCGGGGGGGCAGGGATGAGCAGTTCTTC
CDR3 protein: CASSRSGRGGRDEQFF

clone size: NA
D gene: TRBD1
V gene: TRBV5-1
J gene: TRBJ2-7
CDR3 DNA: TGCGCCAGCAGCTTACCCAGGGACAGAAGCTCCTACGAGCAGTACTTC
CDR3 protein: CASSLPRDRSSYEQYF

clone size: NA
D gene: TRBD1
V gene: TRBV30
J gene: TRBJ1-6
CDR3 DNA: TGTGCCTGGGACAGGACAGGGAATTCACCCCTCCACTTT
CDR3 protein: CAWDRTGNSPLHF

clone size: NA
D gene: TRBD1
V gene: TRBV6-5
J gene: TRBJ1-6
CDR3 DNA: TGTGCCAGCGGAAAACAGGGGGCTAATTCACCCCTCCACTTT
CDR3 protein: CASGKQGANSPLHF

clone size: NA
D gene: NA
V gene: TRBV9
J gene: TRBJ1-3
CDR3 DNA: TGTGCCAGCAGCCCCCCCGTCCCAGGGGAAGGAAACACCATATATTTT
CDR3 protein: CASSPPVPGEGNTIYF

clone size: NA
D gene: NA
V gene: TRBV7-9
J gene: TRBJ2-2
CDR3 DNA: TGTGCCAGCAGCTTTCTGTGGGGCCCCGCCACCGGGGAGCTGTTTTTT
CDR3 protein: CASSFLWGPATGELFF

clone size: NA
D gene: TRBD2
V gene: TRBV5-1
J gene: TRBJ2-2
CDR3 DNA: TGCGCCAGCAGCTTTAGCGGGAGGGAGAACACCGGGGAGCTGTTTTTT
CDR3 protein: CASSFSGRENTGELFF

clone size: NA
D gene: NA
V gene: TRBV11-2
J gene: TRBJ2-2
CDR3 DNA: TGTGCCAGCAGCTTAGAAAGGGCAGGGGCTCGCACCGGGGAGCTGTTTTTT
CDR3 protein: CASSLERAGARTGELFF

clone size: NA
D gene: TRBD2
V gene: TRBV7-9
J gene: TRBJ2-2
CDR3 DNA: TGTGCCAGCAGCTTCCTATCGACTAGCGGGACCGGGGAGCTGTTTTTT
CDR3 protein: CASSFLSTSGTGELFF

clone size: NA
D gene: NA
V gene: TRBV11-2
J gene: TRBJ1-6
CDR3 DNA: TGTGCCAGCAGCCCGCGGGGGGCCTCTAATTCACCCCTCCACTTT
CDR3 protein: CASSPRGASNSPLHF

clone size: few
D gene: NA
V gene: TRBV2
J gene: TRBJ1-1
CDR3 DNA: TGTGCCAGCAGTTTCGACAGCCTGAACACTGAAGCTTTCTTT
CDR3 protein: CASSFDSLNTEAFF

clone size: NA
D gene: NA
V gene: TRBV6-1
J gene: TRBJ1-6
CDR3 DNA: TGTGCCAGCAGTTGGGGGGACCCCAGGAATTCACCCCTCCACTTT
CDR3 protein: CASSWGDPRNSPLHF

clone size: NA
D gene: TRBD2
V gene: TRBV5-6
J gene: TRBJ2-1
CDR3 DNA: TGTGCCAGCAGCATGGACGGACTAGCGGGGGCAAGCTCCTACAATGAGCAGTTCTTC
CDR3 protein: CASSMDGLAGASSYNEQFF

clone size: few
D gene: TRBD1
V gene: TRBV29-1
J gene: TRBJ1-1
CDR3 DNA: TGCAGCGTTGATTTCCGGACAGGACAATACACTGAAGCTTTCTTT
CDR3 protein: CSVDFRTGQYTEAFF

clone size: NA
D gene: NA
V gene: TRBV2
J gene: TRBJ2-2
CDR3 DNA: TGTGCCAGCAGTAGCTATACTTCCGGGGAGCTGTTTTTT
CDR3 protein: CASSSYTSGELFF

clone size: NA
D gene: TRBD1
V gene: TRBV7-2
J gene: TRBJ1-2
CDR3 DNA: TGTGCCAGCAGCTTAGAGGAGGGGGCAAACTATGGCTACACCTTC
CDR3 protein: CASSLEEGANYGYTF

clone size: NA
D gene: TRBD2
V gene: TRBV5-5
J gene: TRBJ2-3
CDR3 DNA: TGTGCCAGCAGCTTGGTAGCGGGGGGACGGGATACGCAGTATTTT
CDR3 protein: CASSLVAGGRDTQYF

clone size: NA
D gene: NA
V gene: TRBV18
J gene: TRBJ1-1
CDR3 DNA: TGTGCCAGCTCAGCCGGGACACGAAGTGAAGCTTTCTTT
CDR3 protein: CASSAGTRSEAFF

clone size: NA
D gene: NA
V gene: TRBV11-3
J gene: TRBJ2-3
CDR3 DNA: TGTGCCAGCAGCTTCGCCCTAACAGGAGCAGATACGCAGTATTTT
CDR3 protein: CASSFALTGADTQYF

clone size: NA
D gene: NA
V gene: TRBV4-3
J gene: TRBJ2-3
CDR3 DNA: TGCGCCAGCAGCCAAGACCCCGGACAGCCTAGCACAGATACGCAGTATTTT
CDR3 protein: CASSQDPGQPSTDTQYF

clone size: NA
D gene: TRBD2
V gene: TRBV18
J gene: TRBJ2-7
CDR3 DNA: TGTGCCAGCTCGCCAGGGACTAGCGGAGCGACCGAGCAGTACTTC
CDR3 protein: CASSPGTSGATEQYF

clone size: NA
D gene: TRBD1
V gene: TRBV4-2
J gene: TRBJ2-5
CDR3 DNA: TGTGCCAGCAGCCAAGATCGGACAGGGGGTGGCGAGACCCAGTACTTC
CDR3 protein: CASSQDRTGGGETQYF

clone size: once
D gene: NA
V gene: TRBV5-1
J gene: TRBJ1-2
CDR3 DNA: TGCGCCAGCAGCTTGGAGGCGGCTAACTATGGCTACACCTTC
CDR3 protein: CASSLEAANYGYTF

clone size: NA
D gene: TRBD2
V gene: TRBV18
J gene: TRBJ2-5
CDR3 DNA: TGTGCCAGCTCACCTGGACTAGTTGAGCAGACCCAGTACTTC
CDR3 protein: CASSPGLVEQTQYF

clone size: NA
D gene: NA
V gene: TRBV25-1
J gene: TRBJ1-6
CDR3 DNA: TGTGCCAGCAGTGCCTCGGACAGACTCTACAATTCACCCCTCCACTTT
CDR3 protein: CASSASDRLYNSPLHF

clone size: NA
D gene: NA
V gene: TRBV5-1
J gene: TRBJ1-4
CDR3 DNA: TGCGCCAGCAGGGGCCCAGACAGACAAGTCTTGAGAGAAAAACTGTTTTTT
CDR3 protein: CASRGPDRQVLREKLFF

clone size: NA
D gene: NA
V gene: TRBV19
J gene: TRBJ1-1
CDR3 DNA: TGTGCCAGTAGTATAACAGGGAGAGTAGCTTTCTTT
CDR3 protein: CASSITGRVAFF

clone size: NA
D gene: TRBD2
V gene: TRBV7-3
J gene: TRBJ2-1
CDR3 DNA: TGTGCCAGCAGCTTCGGACTAGCGGTTTACAATGAGCAGTTCTTC
CDR3 protein: CASSFGLAVYNEQFF